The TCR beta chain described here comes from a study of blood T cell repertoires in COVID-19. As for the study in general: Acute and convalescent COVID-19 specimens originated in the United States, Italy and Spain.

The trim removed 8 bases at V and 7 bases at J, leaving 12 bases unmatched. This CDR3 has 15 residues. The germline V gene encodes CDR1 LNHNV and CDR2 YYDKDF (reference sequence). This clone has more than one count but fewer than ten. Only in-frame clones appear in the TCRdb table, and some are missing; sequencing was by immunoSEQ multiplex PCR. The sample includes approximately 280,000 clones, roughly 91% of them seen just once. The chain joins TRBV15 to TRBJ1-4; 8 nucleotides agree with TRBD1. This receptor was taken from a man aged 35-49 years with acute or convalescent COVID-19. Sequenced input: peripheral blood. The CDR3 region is CATAPRDRSGEKLFF. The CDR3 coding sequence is TGTGCCACCGCGCCCCGGGACAGGAGCGGTGAAAAACTGTTTTTT.